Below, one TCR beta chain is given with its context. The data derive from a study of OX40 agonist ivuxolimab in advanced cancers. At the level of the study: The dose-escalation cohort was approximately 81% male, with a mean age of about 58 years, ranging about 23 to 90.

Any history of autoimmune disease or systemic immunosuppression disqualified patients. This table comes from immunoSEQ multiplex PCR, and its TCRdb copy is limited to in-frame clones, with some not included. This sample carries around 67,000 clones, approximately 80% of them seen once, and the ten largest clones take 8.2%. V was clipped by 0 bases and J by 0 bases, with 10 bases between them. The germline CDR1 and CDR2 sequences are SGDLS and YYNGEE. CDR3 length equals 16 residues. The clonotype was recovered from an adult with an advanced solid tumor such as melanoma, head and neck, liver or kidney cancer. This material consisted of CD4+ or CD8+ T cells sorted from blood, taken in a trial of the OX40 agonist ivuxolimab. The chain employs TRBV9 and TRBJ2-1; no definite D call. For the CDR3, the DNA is TGTGCCAGCAGCGTAGGTGAACACCCCTCCTACAATGAGCAGTTCTTC. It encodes CASSVGEHPSYNEQFF. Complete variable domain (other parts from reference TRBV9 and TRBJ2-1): DSGVTQTPKHLITATGQRVTLRCSPRSGDLSVYWYQQSLDQGLQFLIQYYNGEERAKGNILERFSAQQFPDLHSELNLSSLELGDSALYFCASSVGEHPSYNEQFFGPGTRLTVL.